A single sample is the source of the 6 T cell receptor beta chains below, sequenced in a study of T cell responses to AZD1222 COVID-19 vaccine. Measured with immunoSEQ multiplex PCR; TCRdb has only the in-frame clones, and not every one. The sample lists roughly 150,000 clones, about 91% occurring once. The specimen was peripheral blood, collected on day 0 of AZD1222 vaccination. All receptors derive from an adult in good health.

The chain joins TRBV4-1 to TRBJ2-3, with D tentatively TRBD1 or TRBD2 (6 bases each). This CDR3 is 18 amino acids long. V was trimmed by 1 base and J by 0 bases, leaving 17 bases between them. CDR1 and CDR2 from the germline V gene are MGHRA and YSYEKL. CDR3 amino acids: CASSQGGGPGPSTDTQYF. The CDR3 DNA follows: TGCGCCAGCAGCCAAGGTGGGGGGCCCGGTCCTAGCACAGATACGCAGTATTTT.

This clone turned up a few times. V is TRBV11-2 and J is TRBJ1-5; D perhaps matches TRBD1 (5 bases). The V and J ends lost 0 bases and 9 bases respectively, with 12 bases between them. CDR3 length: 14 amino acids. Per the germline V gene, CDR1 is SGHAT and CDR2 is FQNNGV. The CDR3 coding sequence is TGTGCCAGCAGCTTAGACACAGGTTTTGGGCCCCAGCATTTT. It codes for CASSLDTGFGPQHF.

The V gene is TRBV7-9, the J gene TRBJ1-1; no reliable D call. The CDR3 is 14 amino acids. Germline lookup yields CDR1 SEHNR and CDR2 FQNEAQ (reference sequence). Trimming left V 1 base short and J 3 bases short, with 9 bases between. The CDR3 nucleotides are TGTGCCAGCAGCTTAGTGGGGATTGACACTGAAGCTTTCTTT. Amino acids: CASSLVGIDTEAFF.

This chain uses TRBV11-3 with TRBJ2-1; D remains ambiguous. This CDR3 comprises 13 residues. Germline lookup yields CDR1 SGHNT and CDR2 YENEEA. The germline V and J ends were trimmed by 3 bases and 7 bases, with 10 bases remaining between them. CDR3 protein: CASSFWRSNEQFF. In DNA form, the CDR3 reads TGTGCCAGCAGCTTTTGGCGGAGTAATGAGCAGTTCTTC.

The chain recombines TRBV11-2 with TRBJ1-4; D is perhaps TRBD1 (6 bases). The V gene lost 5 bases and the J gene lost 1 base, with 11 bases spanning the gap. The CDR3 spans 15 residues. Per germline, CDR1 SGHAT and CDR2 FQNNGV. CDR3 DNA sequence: TGTGCCAGCAGCCTTCACAGGGTAACTAATGAAAAACTGTTTTTT. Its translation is CASSLHRVTNEKLFF.

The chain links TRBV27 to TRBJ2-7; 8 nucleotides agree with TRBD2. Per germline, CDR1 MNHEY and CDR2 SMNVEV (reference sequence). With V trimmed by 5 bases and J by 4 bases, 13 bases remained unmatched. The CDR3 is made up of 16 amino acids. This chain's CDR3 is CASSPRSAGATYEQYF. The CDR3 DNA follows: TGTGCCAGCAGTCCCCGTTCAGCGGGGGCCACTTACGAGCAGTACTTC.